The 17 T cell receptor beta chains given below trace back to one sample, sequenced in a study of a mutant IDH1 vaccine in newly diagnosed glioma. No antigen is known for these receptors. The table came from immunoSEQ multiplex PCR; TCRdb's copy has only in-frame clones and leaves some out. There are 110,000 or so clones in the sample; 90% occur only once, and roughly 0.57% lies in the top ten. As to time point: week 11, during vaccination. A 20-mer mutant IDH1 peptide at 300 ug was injected subcutaneously with topical imiquimod. Sample: PBMCs, taken from a glioma patient whose treatment included an IDH1 peptide vaccine. All receptors come from a woman aged 50 to 60 with glioma.

The chain combines TRBV7-9 with TRBJ2-7; 9 bases are shared with TRBD1. V was clipped by 6 bases and J by 3 bases; unmatched bases: 6. The CDR3 is 14 amino acids. Germline V gene sequence: CDR1 SEHNR, CDR2 FQNEAQ (reference sequence). CDR3 loop: CASSPGQGIYEQYF. The CDR3 nucleotides read TGTGCCAGCAGTCCGGGACAGGGAATCTACGAGCAGTACTTC.

This clone occurred many times. The genes are TRBV30 and TRBJ2-5; D is uncertain. Between the trimmed V and J ends, which lost 2 bases and 7 bases, there was a span of 17 bases. The CDR3 loop spans 14 amino acids. CDR1 and CDR2 from the germline V gene are GTSNPN and SVGIG (reference sequence). Written as DNA, the CDR3 is TGTGCCTGGAGTTCACACAGCCTGCCGGGGACCCAGTACTTC. Its protein product is CAWSSHSLPGTQYF.

The table lists this clone with a count of one. The gene calls are TRBV15 and TRBJ2-7, with D possibly matching TRBD2 (6 bases). CDR1 is LNHNV, CDR2 YYDKDF, per germline (reference sequence). CDR3 size: 12 residues. V lost 5 bases and J 4 bases, leaving 9 bases between the germline ends. The CDR3: CATSVGGYEQYF. As DNA, the CDR3 is TGTGCCACCAGCGTCGGGGGATACGAGCAGTACTTC.

The chain is built from TRBV27 and TRBJ2-7; no definite D call. CDR1 MNHEY and CDR2 SMNVEV come from the germline V gene (reference sequence). This CDR3 region has 14 residues. The V gene lost 2 bases and the J gene lost 0 bases, with 8 bases spanning the gap. CDR3 sequence (DNA): TGTGCCAGCAGTTTAGAGAGGACCTCCTACGAGCAGTACTTC. It translates to CASSLERTSYEQYF.

V is TRBV29-1 and J is TRBJ2-3; 7 nucleotides agree with TRBD2. The CDR3 totals 14 residues. In germline, CDR1 is SQVTM, CDR2 ANQGSEA. J was trimmed by 5 bases and V by 4 bases; bases with no gene match: 9. DNA of the CDR3: TGCAGCGTTGTCCTCATGGGGGGGGTAGATACGCAGTATTTT. Translating it yields CSVVLMGGVDTQYF.

V and J are TRBV25-1 and TRBJ1-5, with D hard to call. The CDR3 sequence is 13 residues long. The V gene lost 5 bases and the J gene lost 7 bases, with 12 bases spanning the gap. Germline loops: CDR1 MGHDK, CDR2 SYGVNS. In DNA form, the CDR3 reads TGTGCCAGCAGTCCTCCTTTGGGGCAGCCCCAGCATTTT. It yields the protein CASSPPLGQPQHF.

The genes are TRBV28 and TRBJ2-7; D call uncertain. This CDR3 contains 13 residues. CDR1 is MDHEN, CDR2 SYDVKM, per germline. The V end lost 7 bases, the J end lost 0 bases, and 10 bases lay between the germline ends. The CDR3 DNA reads TGTGCCAGCAATTACAGAAGCTCCTACGAGCAGTACTTC. It encodes CASNYRSSYEQYF.

This clone was recorded once. V is TRBV18 and J is TRBJ2-5, with D tentatively TRBD1 or TRBD2 (5 bases each). The DNA end favors TRBJ2-7, so the J call may be wrong. The CDR3 length is 12 residues. Germline values: CDR1 KGHSH, CDR2 LQKENI. CDR3 region: CASSPEGYEQYF. Here the CDR3 DNA reads TGTGCCAGCTCACCAGAGGGGTACGAGCAGTACTTC.

This sequence joins TRBV11-3 and TRBJ1-4, with D maybe TRBD1 (5 bases). Per germline, CDR1 SGHNT and CDR2 YENEEA. V was clipped by 2 bases and J by 15 bases, with 16 bases between them. The CDR3 is made up of 13 amino acids. The CDR3 region is CASSLHGAAEVFF. The CDR3, as DNA: TGTGCCAGCAGCTTACACGGGGCCGCCGAGGTGTTTTTT.

This clone was found once. The chain couples TRBV27 to TRBJ2-3, with D unresolved. Germline CDR1 and CDR2: MNHEY and SMNVEV (reference sequence). The V and J ends lost 1 base and 0 bases respectively, with 5 bases between them. The CDR3 spans 14 residues. Written as DNA, the CDR3 is TGTGCCAGCAGTTTATTAGATAGCACAGATACGCAGTATTTT. Amino acids: CASSLLDSTDTQYF.

CDR3 DNA sequence: TGTGCCAGCAGTTTCGACCCGTACCAAGAGACCCAGTACTTC. Encoded protein: CASSFDPYQETQYF. The chain recombines TRBV28 with TRBJ2-5, with D hard to call. Trimming took off 3 bases at V and 0 bases at J, with 8 bases between the two ends. The CDR3 loop spans 14 amino acids. The germline CDR1 and CDR2 sequences are MDHEN and SYDVKM. Combining the CDR3 with reference TRBV28 and TRBJ2-5 gives the whole variable domain DVKVTQSSRYLVKRTGEKVFLECVQDMDHENMFWYRQDPGLGLRLIYFSYDVKMKEKGDIPEGYSVSREKKERFSLILESASTNQTSMYLCASSFDPYQETQYFGPGTRLLVL.

The chain uses TRBV2 and TRBJ1-6, with D perhaps TRBD1 (6 bases). The V gene's germline CDR1 is SNHLY and CDR2 FYNNEI. CDR3 length equals 13 residues. The V end lost 6 bases, the J end lost 7 bases, and 10 bases lay between the germline ends. The CDR3 region has the DNA TGTGCCAGCAGGGAGGACAGAAATTCACCCCTCCACTTT. Translating it yields CASREDRNSPLHF.

The CDR3 sequence: CAIKPGGSSYEQYF. In DNA form, the CDR3 reads TGTGCCATCAAGCCAGGGGGTTCCTCCTACGAGCAGTACTTC. The genes are TRBV10-3 and TRBJ2-7; TRBD1 aligns across 7 bases. Trimming took 7 bases from V and 0 from J; bases not matched to a gene: 6. This CDR3 has 14 residues. Germline V lookup: CDR1 ENHRY, CDR2 SYGVKD.

The rearrangement joins TRBV28 to TRBJ1-5, with D unclear. CDR3 size: 13 residues. V dropped 8 bases and J dropped 0 bases, with 8 bases sitting between them. Germline V gives CDR1 MDHEN, CDR2 SYDVKM. This CDR3 is CASAQVSNQPQHF. In DNA form, the CDR3 reads TGTGCCAGCGCTCAGGTTAGCAATCAGCCCCAGCATTTT.

The V call is TRBV5-1, the J call TRBJ2-5; 14 positions agree with TRBD2. Germline V gene data show CDR1 as SGHRS and CDR2 as YFSETQ. The CDR3 totals 16 residues. The V and J ends lost 2 bases and 5 bases, in that order; junction bases with no gene match: 5. This CDR3 is CASSFTGLAGGETQYF. Here the CDR3 DNA reads TGCGCCAGCAGCTTTACCGGACTAGCGGGAGGCGAGACCCAGTACTTC.

This clone was seen a single time. The gene calls are TRBV27 and TRBJ2-5, with 8 bases matching TRBD1. The J call may be in error: the DNA end matches TRBJ2-7 better. Germline V gene lookup returns CDR1 MNHEY and CDR2 SMNVEV (reference sequence). The CDR3 loop spans 19 amino acids. The CDR3 here is CASSSGDRSFSGDIYEQYF. The CDR3 nucleotides read TGTGCCAGCAGTTCGGGGGACAGGTCCTTTTCCGGTGATATTTACGAGCAGTACTTC.

This chain joins TRBV5-1 and TRBJ1-2; TRBD1 might be the D (6 bases). V lost 4 bases to trimming and J lost 6 bases, with 10 bases between them. The CDR3 spans 12 residues. In germline, CDR1 is SGHRS, CDR2 YFSETQ. The CDR3 DNA sequence: TGCGCCAGCAGCCGGACAGCTGATGGCTACACCTTC. Its protein product is CASSRTADGYTF.